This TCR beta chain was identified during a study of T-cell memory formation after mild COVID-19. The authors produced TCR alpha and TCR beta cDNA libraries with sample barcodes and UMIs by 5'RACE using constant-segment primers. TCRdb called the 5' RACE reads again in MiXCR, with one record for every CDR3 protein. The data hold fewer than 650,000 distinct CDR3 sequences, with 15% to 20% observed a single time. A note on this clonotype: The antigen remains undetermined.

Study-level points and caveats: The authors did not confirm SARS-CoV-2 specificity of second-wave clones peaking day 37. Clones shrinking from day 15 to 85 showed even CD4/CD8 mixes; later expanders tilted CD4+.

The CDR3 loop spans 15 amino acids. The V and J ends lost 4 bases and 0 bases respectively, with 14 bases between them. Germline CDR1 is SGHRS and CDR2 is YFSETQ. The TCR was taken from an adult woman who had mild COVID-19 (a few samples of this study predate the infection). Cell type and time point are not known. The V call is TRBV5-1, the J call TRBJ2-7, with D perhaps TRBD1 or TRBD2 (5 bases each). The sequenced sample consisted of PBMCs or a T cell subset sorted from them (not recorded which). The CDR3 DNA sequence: TGCGCCAGCAGCGGGGACGGCTTAAGCTCCTACGAGCAGTACTTC. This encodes CASSGDGLSSYEQYF.